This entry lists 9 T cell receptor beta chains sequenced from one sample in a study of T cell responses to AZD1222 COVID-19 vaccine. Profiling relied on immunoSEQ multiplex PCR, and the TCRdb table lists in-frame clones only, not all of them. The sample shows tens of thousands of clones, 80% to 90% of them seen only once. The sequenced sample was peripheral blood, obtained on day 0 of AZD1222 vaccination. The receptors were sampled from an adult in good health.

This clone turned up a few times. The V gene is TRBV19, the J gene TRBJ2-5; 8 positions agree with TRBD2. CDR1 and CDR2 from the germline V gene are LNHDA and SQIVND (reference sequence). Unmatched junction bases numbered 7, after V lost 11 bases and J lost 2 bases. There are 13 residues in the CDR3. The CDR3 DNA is TGTGCCTCAAGCGGGAGCGGACAAGAGACCCAGTACTTC. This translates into CASSGSGQETQYF.

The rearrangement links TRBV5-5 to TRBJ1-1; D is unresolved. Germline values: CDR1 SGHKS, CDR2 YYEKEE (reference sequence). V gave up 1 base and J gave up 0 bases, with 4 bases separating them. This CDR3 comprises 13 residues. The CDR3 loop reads CASSLPMNTEAFF. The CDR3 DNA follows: TGTGCCAGCAGCTTGCCGATGAACACTGAAGCTTTCTTT. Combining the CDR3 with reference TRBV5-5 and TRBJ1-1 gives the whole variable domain DAGVTQSPTHLIKTRGQQVTLRCSPISGHKSVSWYQQVLGQGPQFIFQYYEKEERGRGNFPDRFSARQFPNYSSELNVNALLLGDSALYLCASSLPMNTEAFFGQGTRLTVV.

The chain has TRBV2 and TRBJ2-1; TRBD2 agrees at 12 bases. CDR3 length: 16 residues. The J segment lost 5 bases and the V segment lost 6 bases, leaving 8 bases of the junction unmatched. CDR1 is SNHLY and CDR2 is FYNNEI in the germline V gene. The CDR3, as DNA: TGTGCCAGCAGACTAGGGACTAGCGGGTCTAACAATGAGCAGTTCTTC. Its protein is CASRLGTSGSNNEQFF.

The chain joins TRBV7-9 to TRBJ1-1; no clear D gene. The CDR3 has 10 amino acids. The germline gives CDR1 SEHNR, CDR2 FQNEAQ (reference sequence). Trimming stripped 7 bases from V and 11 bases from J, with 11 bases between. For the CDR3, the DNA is TGTGCCAGCACCTCCCGCGAGGCTTTCTTT. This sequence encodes CASTSREAFF.

As DNA, the CDR3 is TGTGCCACCAGAGTCTTGCCGGGTGAGGGGCACAATGAGCAGTTCTTC. It codes for CATRVLPGEGHNEQFF. The rearrangement joins TRBV19 to TRBJ2-1; D tentatively reads TRBD1 or TRBD2 (5 bases each). V was cut by 10 bases and J by 5 bases, with 24 bases left in between. The germline CDR1 and CDR2 sequences are LNHDA and SQIVND (reference sequence). The CDR3 runs 16 residues. The full variable domain, completed using reference TRBV19 and TRBJ2-1, is DGGITQSPKYLFRKEGQNVTLSCEQNLNHDAMYWYRQDPGQGLRLIYYSQIVNDFQKGDIAEGYSVSREKKESFPLTVTSAQKNPTAFYLCATRVLPGEGHNEQFFGPGTRLTVL.

DNA of the CDR3: TGTGCCAGTAGCCAGGCTACAGGGACTGGGGCCAACGTCCTGACTTTC. It translates to CASSQATGTGANVLTF. The chain uses TRBV19 and TRBJ2-6, with D possibly matching TRBD1 (6 bases). Trimming left V 6 bases short and J 2 bases short, with 14 bases between. This CDR3 spans 16 amino acids. CDR1 and CDR2 (germline): LNHDA, SQIVND (reference sequence).

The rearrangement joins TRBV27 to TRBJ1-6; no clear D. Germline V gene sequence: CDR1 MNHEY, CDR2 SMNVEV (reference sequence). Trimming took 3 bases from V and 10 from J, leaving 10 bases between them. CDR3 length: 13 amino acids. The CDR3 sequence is CASSLRGGSPLHF. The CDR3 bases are TGTGCCAGCAGTTTGCGGGGTGGGTCACCCCTCCACTTT.

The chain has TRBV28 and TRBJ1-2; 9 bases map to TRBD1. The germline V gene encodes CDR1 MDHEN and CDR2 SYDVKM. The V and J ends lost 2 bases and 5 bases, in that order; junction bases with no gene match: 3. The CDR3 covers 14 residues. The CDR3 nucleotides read TGTGCCAGCAGTTTAGGGACAGGGAGGTATGGCTACACCTTC. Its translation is CASSLGTGRYGYTF.

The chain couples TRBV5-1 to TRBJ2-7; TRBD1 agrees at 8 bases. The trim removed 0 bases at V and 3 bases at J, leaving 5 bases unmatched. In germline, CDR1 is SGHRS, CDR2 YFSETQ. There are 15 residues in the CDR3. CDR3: CASSLAPGQGYEQYF. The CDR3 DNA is TGCGCCAGCAGCTTGGCACCTGGACAGGGCTACGAGCAGTACTTC.